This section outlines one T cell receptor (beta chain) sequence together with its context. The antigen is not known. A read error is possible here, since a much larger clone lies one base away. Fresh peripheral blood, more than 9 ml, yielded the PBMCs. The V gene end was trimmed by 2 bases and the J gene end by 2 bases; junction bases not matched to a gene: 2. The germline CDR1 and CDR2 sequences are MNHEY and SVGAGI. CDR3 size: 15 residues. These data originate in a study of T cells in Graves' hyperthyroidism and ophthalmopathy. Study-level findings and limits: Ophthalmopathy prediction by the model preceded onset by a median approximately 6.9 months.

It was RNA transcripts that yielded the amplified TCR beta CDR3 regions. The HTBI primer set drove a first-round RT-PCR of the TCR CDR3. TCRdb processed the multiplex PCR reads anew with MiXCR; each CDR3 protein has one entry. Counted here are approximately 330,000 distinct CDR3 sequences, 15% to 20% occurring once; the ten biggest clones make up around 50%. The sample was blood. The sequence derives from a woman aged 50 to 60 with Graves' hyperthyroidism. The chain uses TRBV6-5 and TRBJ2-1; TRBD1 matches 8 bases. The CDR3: CASSYGQGTYNEQFF. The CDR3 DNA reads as TGTGCCAGCAGTTACGGACAGGGCACCTACAATGAGCAGTTCTTC.